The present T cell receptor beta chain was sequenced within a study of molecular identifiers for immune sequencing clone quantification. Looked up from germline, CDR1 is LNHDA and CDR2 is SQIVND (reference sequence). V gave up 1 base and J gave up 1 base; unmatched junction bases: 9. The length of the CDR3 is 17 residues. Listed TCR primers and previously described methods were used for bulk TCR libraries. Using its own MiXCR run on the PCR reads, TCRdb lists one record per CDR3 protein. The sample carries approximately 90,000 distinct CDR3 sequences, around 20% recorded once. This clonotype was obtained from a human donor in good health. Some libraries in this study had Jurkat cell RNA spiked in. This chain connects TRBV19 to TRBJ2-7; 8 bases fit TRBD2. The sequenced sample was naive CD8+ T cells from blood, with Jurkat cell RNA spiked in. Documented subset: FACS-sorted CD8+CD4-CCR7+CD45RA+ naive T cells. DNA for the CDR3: TGTGCCAGTAGTATAGCCCCCAGCGGGGGTCTGTCCTACGAGCAGTACTTC. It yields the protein CASSIAPSGGLSYEQYF.